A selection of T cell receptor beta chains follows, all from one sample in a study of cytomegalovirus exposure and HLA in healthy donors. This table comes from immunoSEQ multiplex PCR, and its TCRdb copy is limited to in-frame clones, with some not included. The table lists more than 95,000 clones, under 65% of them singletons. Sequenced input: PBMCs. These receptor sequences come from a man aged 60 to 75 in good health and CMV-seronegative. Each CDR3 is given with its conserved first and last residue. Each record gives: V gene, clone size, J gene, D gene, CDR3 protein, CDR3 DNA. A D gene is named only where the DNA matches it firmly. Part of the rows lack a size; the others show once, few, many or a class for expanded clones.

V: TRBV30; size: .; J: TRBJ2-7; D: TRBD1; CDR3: CAWGATGGAYEQYF; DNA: TGTGCCTGGGGGGCGACAGGGGGCGCCTACGAGCAGTACTTC
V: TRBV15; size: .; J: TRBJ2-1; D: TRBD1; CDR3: CATSRELGQGREQFF; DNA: TGTGCCACCAGCAGAGAGCTGGGACAGGGTCGTGAGCAGTTCTTC
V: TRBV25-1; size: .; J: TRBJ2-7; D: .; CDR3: CASSSGLGVYEQYF; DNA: TGTGCCAGCAGCAGTGGACTGGGCGTCTACGAGCAGTACTTC
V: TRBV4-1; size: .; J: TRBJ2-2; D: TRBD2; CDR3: CASSFLAGGSGIAGELFF; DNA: TGCGCCAGCAGTTTCCTAGCGGGGGGGTCGGGGATCGCCGGGGAGCTGTTTTTT
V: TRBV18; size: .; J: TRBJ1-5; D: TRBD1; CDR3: CASSPGQPPQHF; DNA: TGTGCCAGCTCCCCGGGACAGCCTCCCCAGCATTTT
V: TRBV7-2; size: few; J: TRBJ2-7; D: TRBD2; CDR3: CASRQTSGIGEQYF; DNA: TGTGCCAGCAGACAGACTAGCGGGATAGGTGAGCAGTACTTC
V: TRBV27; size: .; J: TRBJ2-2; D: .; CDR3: CASTSFTGELFF; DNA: TGTGCCAGCACCTCTTTCACCGGGGAGCTGTTTTTT
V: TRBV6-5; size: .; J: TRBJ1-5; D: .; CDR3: CASSENREQPQHF; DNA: TGTGCCAGCAGTGAGAACAGGGAGCAGCCCCAGCATTTT
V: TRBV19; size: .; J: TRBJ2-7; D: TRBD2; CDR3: CASSSGSLNEQYF; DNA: TGTGCCAGTAGTAGCGGGAGTCTGAACGAGCAGTACTTC
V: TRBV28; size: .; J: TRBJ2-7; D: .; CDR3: CATGTSSYEQYF; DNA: TGTGCCACCGGGACAAGCTCCTACGAGCAGTACTTC
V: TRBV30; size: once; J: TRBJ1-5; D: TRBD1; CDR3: CAWSLRNQRTGKNQPQHF; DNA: TGTGCCTGGAGTCTTAGGAACCAGAGGACAGGGAAGAATCAGCCCCAGCATTTT
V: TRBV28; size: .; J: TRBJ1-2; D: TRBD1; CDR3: CASGDRGYGYTF; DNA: TGTGCCAGCGGAGACAGGGGTTATGGCTACACCTTC
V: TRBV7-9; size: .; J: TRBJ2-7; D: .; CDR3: CASSLDRDFPYEQYF; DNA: TGTGCCAGCAGCTTAGACCGGGACTTTCCCTACGAGCAGTACTTC
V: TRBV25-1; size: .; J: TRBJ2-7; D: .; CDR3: CASSEWARAYEQYF; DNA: TGTGCCAGCAGTGAGTGGGCCAGGGCCTACGAGCAGTACTTC
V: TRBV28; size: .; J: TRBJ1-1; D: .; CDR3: CASSTASVNTEAFF; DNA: TGTGCCAGCAGTACCGCCTCAGTGAACACTGAAGCTTTCTTT
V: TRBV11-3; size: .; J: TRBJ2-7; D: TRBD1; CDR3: CASSPKNRQGRSYEQYF; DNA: TGTGCCAGCAGCCCCAAAAACCGACAGGGAAGGTCCTACGAGCAGTACTTC
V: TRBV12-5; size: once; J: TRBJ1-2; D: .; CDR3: CASGISTNLYGYTF; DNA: TGTGCTAGTGGGATATCGACAAACCTCTATGGCTACACCTTC
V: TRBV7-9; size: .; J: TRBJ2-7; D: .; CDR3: CASSLVNIAYYEQYF; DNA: TGTGCCAGCAGCTTAGTAAACATAGCGTACTACGAGCAGTACTTC
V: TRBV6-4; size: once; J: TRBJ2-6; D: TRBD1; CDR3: CASSDSTGGANVLTF; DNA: TGTGCCAGCAGTGACTCGACAGGGGGGGCCAACGTCCTGACTTTC
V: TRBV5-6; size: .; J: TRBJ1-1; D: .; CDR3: CASSLWGRNTEAFF; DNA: TGTGCCAGCAGCTTGTGGGGGCGGAACACTGAAGCTTTCTTT
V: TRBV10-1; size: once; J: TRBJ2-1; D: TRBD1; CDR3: CASGTGGAYNEQFF; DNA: TGCGCCAGCGGGACAGGGGGCGCCTACAATGAGCAGTTCTTC
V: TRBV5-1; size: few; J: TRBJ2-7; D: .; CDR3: CASSTPLGRANSYEQYF; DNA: TGCGCCAGCAGCACCCCCTTGGGCAGGGCGAACTCCTACGAGCAGTACTTC